Below are 27 T cell receptor beta chains sequenced from a single sample in a study of blood T cell repertoires in COVID-19 (TCRdb year 2020). The library came from the immunoSEQ multiplex PCR assay. TCRdb mirrors the immuneACCESS table, restricted to in-frame sequences. Some clones are absent from its copies; in checked studies, under half trace to an unresolved V gene, and the reason for the others is unknown. The sample data list 94,000 or so clones, and 70% to 90% of these were observed just once. Around 5% of the sample rests with the top ten. Sequenced: peripheral blood. The receptors originated from a woman aged 80 or over with active COVID-19.

The chain combines TRBV15 with TRBJ2-1; 10 bases agree with TRBD1. CDR3 length equals 16 residues. With 2 bases clipped from V and 12 bases from J, the junction kept 13 bases outside the gene matches. Looked up from germline, CDR1 is LNHNV and CDR2 is YYDKDF (reference sequence). In DNA, the CDR3 is TGTGCCACCAGCAGAAACCCGGGACAGGGGTCTGGAGGGCAGTTCTTC. Encoded protein: CATSRNPGQGSGGQFF. The entire variable domain, with the rest obtained from reference TRBV15 and TRBJ2-1, is as follows: DAMVIQNPRYQVTQFGKPVTLSCSQTLNHNVMYWYQQKSSQAPKLLFHYYDKDFNNEADTPDNFQSRRPNTSFCFLDIRSPGLGDTAMYLCATSRNPGQGSGGQFFGPGTRLTVL.

CDR3 DNA sequence: TGTGCCAGCAGTTATTTCGGGAGGGAGATGACCCAGTACTTC. Residues: CASSYFGREMTQYF. The J gene is TRBJ2-5, the V gene TRBV6-2 or TRBV6-3; 8 nucleotides align to TRBD2. The germline V gene encodes CDR1 MNHEY and CDR2 SVGEGT. This CDR3 is built from 14 residues. V dropped 3 bases and J dropped 7; count of bases not matched to a gene: 7.

The chain couples TRBV27 to TRBJ2-5; 11 bases agree with TRBD2. There are 17 residues in the CDR3. In germline, CDR1 is MNHEY, CDR2 SMNVEV (reference sequence). Germline trimming cut 3 bases from V and 5 bases from J; bases unmatched to any gene: 11. Here the CDR3 DNA reads TGTGCCAGCAGTTTGGGTTTGCTAGCGGGAGGCGGGGAGACCCAGTACTTC. Translated, it gives CASSLGLLAGGGETQYF.

The CDR3 sequence: CAISEGGIGSNEQFF. Here the CDR3 DNA reads TGTGCCATCAGTGAGGGCGGGATAGGGAGTAATGAGCAGTTCTTC. This sequence joins TRBV10-3 and TRBJ2-1, with a tentative D call TRBD2 (6 bases). The V gene's germline CDR1 is ENHRY and CDR2 SYGVKD. V was shortened by 2 bases and J by 7 bases, with 15 bases between the two germline ends. This CDR3 region has 15 residues.

This clone has just one count. J is TRBJ2-7 and V is TRBV20-1; D is ambiguous. V was shortened by 3 bases and J by 4 bases, with 13 bases between the two germline ends. The CDR3 has 13 amino acids. Per the germline V gene, CDR1 is DFQATT and CDR2 is SNEGSKA (reference sequence). The CDR3 spells CSASSVIEYEQYF. The CDR3 DNA is TGCAGTGCTAGTTCGGTGATCGAGTACGAGCAGTACTTC.

This sequence joins TRBV7-9 and TRBJ2-1, with 8 nucleotides matching TRBD2. CDR3 size: 16 residues. Germline CDR1 SEHNR, CDR2 FQNEAQ (reference sequence). The junction had 8 bases not matched to a gene; V was cut back by 1 base and J by 6 bases. The CDR3 DNA is TGTGCCAGCAGCTTAGTGGGTGCGGGAGGATCCAATGAGCAGTTCTTC. Translating gives CASSLVGAGGSNEQFF.

This clone was seen a few times. This chain links TRBV25-1 with TRBJ2-3; TRBD2 matches 9 bases. Germline values: CDR1 MGHDK, CDR2 SYGVNS. V shed 1 base and J 4 bases; nucleotides not matched to a gene: 9. The CDR3 has 17 amino acids. Written as DNA, the CDR3 is TGTGCCAGCAGTGAATTATCACCCGGGACTAGCTCAGATACGCAGTATTTT. The encoded protein is CASSELSPGTSSDTQYF.

The chain carries TRBV19 and TRBJ2-1; a possible D gene is TRBD1 (5 bases). The V gene lost 1 base and the J gene lost 14 bases, with 15 bases spanning the gap. Per germline, CDR1 LNHDA and CDR2 SQIVND (reference sequence). CDR3 length equals 13 residues. CDR3 DNA: TGTGCCAGTAGTATAGTCTCCAGGGCTTTCAAGTTCTTC. Its translation is CASSIVSRAFKFF.

The genes are TRBV19 and TRBJ2-1; perhaps TRBD1 as D (7 bases). The CDR3 runs 15 residues. CDR1 LNHDA and CDR2 SQIVND come from the germline V gene (reference sequence). With 4 bases removed from V and 2 bases from J, the gap between germline ends came to 12 bases. CDR3 amino acids: CASSKGGGAYNEQFF. The DNA of the CDR3 is TGTGCCAGTAGTAAAGGAGGGGGCGCCTACAATGAGCAGTTCTTC. Full variable domain (missing parts from reference TRBV19 and TRBJ2-1): DGGITQSPKYLFRKEGQNVTLSCEQNLNHDAMYWYRQDPGQGLRLIYYSQIVNDFQKGDIAEGYSVSREKKESFPLTVTSAQKNPTAFYLCASSKGGGAYNEQFFGPGTRLTVL.

The genes are TRBV27 and TRBJ2-3; no clear D gene. This CDR3 region has 12 residues. Germline V gene data show CDR1 as MNHEY and CDR2 as SMNVEV (reference sequence). Trimming cost V 4 bases and J 1 base, with 3 bases left between them. CDR3 nucleotide sequence: TGTGCCAGCAGTTCCGGCACAGATACGCAGTATTTT. Amino acid sequence: CASSSGTDTQYF.

The rearrangement links TRBV30 to TRBJ2-1; 10 nucleotides line up with TRBD2. CDR3 length: 14 residues. V lost 8 bases to trimming and J lost 7 bases; unmatched junction nucleotides: 11. Germline V gene data show CDR1 as GTSNPN and CDR2 as SVGIG (reference sequence). The CDR3, as DNA: TGTGCCCTAGCCTCGGCTAGCGGGAGTAATGAGCAGTTCTTC. Amino acid sequence: CALASASGSNEQFF.

In this sample, this clone turned up once. The V call is TRBV5-1, the J call TRBJ1-6; TRBD1 is a possible D gene (5 bases). The CDR3 is made up of 13 amino acids. Germline CDR1 and CDR2: SGHRS and YFSETQ. The ends were cut back, 0 bases at V and 14 bases at J, with 12 bases in the middle. CDR3: CASSLDRLQALHF. The CDR3, as DNA: TGCGCCAGCAGCTTGGACCGGCTACAGGCCCTCCACTTT.

The rearrangement uses TRBV28 and TRBJ1-2; unclear D gene. The CDR3 loop spans 13 amino acids. Germline-derived CDR1 and CDR2 are MDHEN and SYDVKM. Trimming cost V 8 bases and J 4 bases, with 14 bases left between them. DNA for the CDR3: TGTGCCAGCCAACGGACGGGGAGCTATGGCTACACCTTC. Amino acids: CASQRTGSYGYTF.

The V gene is TRBV4-1, the J gene TRBJ2-4; D is perhaps TRBD1 (7 bases). This CDR3 region has 19 residues. Germline V gene sequence: CDR1 MGHRA, CDR2 YSYEKL. The V and J ends lost 0 bases and 1 base respectively, with 19 bases between them. This CDR3 reads CASSQDQWQGGRAKNIQYF. The CDR3 DNA follows: TGCGCCAGCAGCCAAGATCAGTGGCAGGGGGGAAGGGCCAAAAACATTCAGTACTTC.

The chain carries TRBV20-1 and TRBJ1-4; tentatively, D is TRBD1 (5 bases). CDR1 is DFQATT and CDR2 is SNEGSKA in the germline V gene (reference sequence). This CDR3 is built from 11 residues. The V and J ends lost 6 bases and 6 bases respectively, with 8 bases between them. The chain's CDR3 is CSATRDEKLFF. The CDR3 DNA follows: TGCAGTGCAACCAGGGATGAAAAACTGTTTTTT.

The chain recombines TRBV7-2 with TRBJ2-1; D remains unclear. Germline V gene lookup returns CDR1 SGHTA and CDR2 FQGNSA. The CDR3 runs to 8 residues. Deletions cut 7 bases from V and 14 bases from J, with 6 bases between. The CDR3 protein is CASIPEFF. The CDR3 region has the DNA TGTGCCAGCATTCCTGAGTTCTTC. Complete variable domain (other parts from reference TRBV7-2 and TRBJ2-1): GAGVSQSPSNKVTEKGKDVELRCDPISGHTALYWYRQSLGQGLEFLIYFQGNSAPDKSGLPSDRFSAERTGGSVSTLTIQRTQQEDSAVYLCASIPEFFGPGTRLTVL.

This sequence joins TRBV5-4 and TRBJ2-7, with 7 bases aligning to TRBD2. Looked up from germline, CDR1 is SGHNT and CDR2 is YYREEE (reference sequence). This CDR3 has 15 residues. The ends lost 4 bases at V and 5 bases at J; junction bases unmatched: 12. The CDR3 is CASSPRGGDINEQYF. In nucleotides, the CDR3 is TGTGCCAGCAGCCCAAGGGGAGGGGATATCAACGAGCAGTACTTC.

The V and J genes are TRBV19 and TRBJ1-1; 9 bases align to TRBD1. V shed 4 bases, J shed 6 bases, and the junction held 9 bases outside the gene matches. Germline-derived CDR1 and CDR2 are LNHDA and SQIVND (reference sequence). This CDR3 contains 15 residues. This CDR3 reads CASSTDRDREAEAFF. The CDR3 DNA sequence: TGTGCCAGTAGTACCGACCGGGACAGGGAAGCTGAAGCTTTCTTT.

J is TRBJ1-1 and V is TRBV28, with a possible D match to TRBD1 (6 bases). CDR1 is MDHEN and CDR2 is SYDVKM in the germline V gene. V was clipped by 5 bases and J by 4 bases, with 17 bases between them. The CDR3 loop spans 15 amino acids. CDR3: CASSPLRGLATEAFF. The CDR3 DNA reads as TGTGCCAGCAGTCCCTTAAGGGGGTTGGCCACTGAAGCTTTCTTT.

The V and J genes are TRBV24-1 and TRBJ2-1, with D tentatively TRBD2 (6 bases). Germline V lookup: CDR1 KGHDR, CDR2 SFDVKD. Trimming shortened V by 2 bases and J by 7 bases, and 20 bases separated the two germline ends. The CDR3 totals 17 residues. The CDR3 is CATSDSPGTERENEQFF. DNA for the CDR3: TGTGCCACCAGTGATTCCCCCGGGACTGAGAGAGAAAATGAGCAGTTCTTC.

This rearrangement joins TRBV20-1 to TRBJ2-7; D gene unclear. CDR3 length equals 11 residues. Germline CDR1 reads DFQATT; CDR2 reads SNEGSKA (reference sequence). The germline V and J ends were trimmed by 6 bases and 0 bases, with 6 bases remaining between them. The chain's CDR3 is CSARSSYEQYF. The CDR3 region has the DNA TGCAGTGCAAGGAGCTCCTACGAGCAGTACTTC.

The chain combines TRBV5-4 with TRBJ2-1, with 13 bases aligning to TRBD2. The CDR3 contains 16 residues. Germline V lookup: CDR1 SGHNT, CDR2 YYREEE (reference sequence). The ends lost 4 bases at V and 4 bases at J; junction bases unmatched: 5. For the CDR3, the DNA is TGTGCCAGCAGCCCCGGGACTAGCGGGACTTACAATGAGCAGTTCTTC. Encoded protein: CASSPGTSGTYNEQFF.

This clone was observed a handful of times. The gene calls are TRBV21-1 and TRBJ2-7; the D call in the table, TRBD1, was not verified against the DNA. TRBV21-1 is recorded as a pseudogene. CDR3 size: 12 residues. CDR3 DNA sequence: TGTGCCAGCAGGACAGCAAGCTACGAGCAGTACTTC. Translation gives CASRTASYEQYF.

V and J are TRBV19 and TRBJ2-7, with D unclear. Germline CDR1 reads LNHDA; CDR2 reads SQIVND (reference sequence). This CDR3 contains 15 residues. V lost 3 bases and J 2 bases, leaving 14 bases between the germline ends. The CDR3 protein is CASSISAGRTYEQYF. As DNA, the CDR3 is TGTGCCAGTAGTATTTCAGCAGGTCGAACCTACGAGCAGTACTTC.

CDR3 sequence: CASRRLTGDTEAFF. The CDR3 region has the DNA TGTGCCAGCAGAAGACTGACAGGGGACACTGAAGCTTTCTTT. The chain employs TRBV2 and TRBJ1-1; TRBD1 matches 8 bases. Trimming removed 6 bases from V and 3 bases from J; junction bases left unmatched: 6. The CDR3 loop spans 14 amino acids. Germline assignment: CDR1 SNHLY and CDR2 FYNNEI.

This chain connects TRBV9 to TRBJ1-4, with 8 bases that match TRBD1. The CDR3 totals 15 residues. Germline-derived CDR1 and CDR2 are SGDLS and YYNGEE. V lost 4 bases and J lost 8; bases outside the gene matches: 10. The CDR3 protein is CASSFSGGAIEKLFF. DNA of the CDR3: TGTGCCAGCAGCTTTTCAGGGGGCGCGATCGAAAAACTGTTTTTT. The variable domain in full, completed from reference TRBV9 and TRBJ1-4, reads DSGVTQTPKHLITATGQRVTLRCSPRSGDLSVYWYQQSLDQGLQFLIQYYNGEERAKGNILERFSAQQFPDLHSELNLSSLELGDSALYFCASSFSGGAIEKLFFGSGTQLSVL.

Worth noting for this clone: Different DNA sequences within this sample yield the same CDR3. The rearrangement joins TRBV18 to TRBJ2-6; D is unclear. The CDR3 totals 13 residues. The germline V gene encodes CDR1 KGHSH and CDR2 LQKENI. V lost 3 bases and J lost 2, with 2 bases in between. The CDR3 loop is CASSPTGANVLTF. In DNA form, the CDR3 reads TGTGCCAGCTCACCCACTGGGGCCAACGTCCTGACTTTC.